These T cell receptor beta chains were read from a single sample in a study of breast tumors, draining lymph nodes, adjacent tissues. MiXCR, applied by TCRdb to the multiplex PCR reads, yields one record per CDR3 protein. Here the sample spans around 43,000 distinct CDR3 sequences, 23% being singletons. The sample comprised breast tumor tissue. The source of these receptors is a female donor with breast cancer. Some clones in this sample may be carry-over from other donors' samples. Both conserved end residues are part of each CDR3. D genes are given only for firm matches. Only part of the rows carry a size: once, few, many, or a class if the clone is expanded.

J: TRBJ2-2
size: many
V: TRBV19
D: TRBD2
DNA: TGTGCCTCTCGGCGGGGGGCGGGCACCGGGGAGCTGTTTTTT
CDR3: CASRRGAGTGELFF

J: TRBJ2-7
size: many
V: TRBV19
D: .
DNA: TGTGCCAGTAGTATAGGGCAGGGCCTTGGGGAGCAGTACTTC
CDR3: CASSIGQGLGEQYF

J: TRBJ2-5
size: many
V: TRBV9
D: .
DNA: TGTGCCAGCAGCGTAGGCCCACAAGAGACCCAGTACTTC
CDR3: CASSVGPQETQYF

J: TRBJ2-7
size: many
V: TRBV5-6
D: .
DNA: TGTGCCAGCAGCGGACAGTTCTACGAGCAGTACTTC
CDR3: CASSGQFYEQYF

J: TRBJ1-5
size: many
V: TRBV19
D: TRBD1
DNA: TGTGCCAGTAGTAGACGGCCGCAGGGGACAGGGGGCAATCAGCCCCAGCATTTT
CDR3: CASSRRPQGTGGNQPQHF

J: TRBJ1-2
size: .
V: TRBV20-1
D: .
DNA: TGCAGTGCTAGCTTTGACTATAACTATGGCTACACCTTC
CDR3: CSASFDYNYGYTF

J: TRBJ2-7
size: many
V: TRBV7-9
D: TRBD1
DNA: TGTGCCAGCAGCTTACCGGGACAGGGGCGCGAGCAGTACTTC
CDR3: CASSLPGQGREQYF

J: TRBJ1-5
size: many
V: TRBV3-1
D: TRBD1
DNA: TGTGCCAGCAAACCGACAGGGGGGGGGCCCCAGCATTTT
CDR3: CASKPTGGGPQHF

J: TRBJ2-5
size: .
V: TRBV20-1
D: .
DNA: TGCAGTGCTAATCCGACTAGTTCCTCGAGAGAGACCCAGTACTTC
CDR3: CSANPTSSSRETQYF

J: TRBJ2-3
size: many
V: TRBV7-8
D: .
DNA: TGTGCCAGCAGCTTCCACAGGGCAGATACGCAGTATTTT
CDR3: CASSFHRADTQYF

J: TRBJ1-2
size: .
V: TRBV20-1
D: .
DNA: TGCAGTGCTAGAGGGGCAGACAACTATGGCTACACCTTC
CDR3: CSARGADNYGYTF

J: TRBJ2-7
size: many
V: TRBV20-1
D: .
DNA: TGCAGTGCTAGTACAGGGGAGGATAACGGCGAGCAGTACTTC
CDR3: CSASTGEDNGEQYF

J: TRBJ1-4
size: many
V: TRBV5-1
D: TRBD1
DNA: TGCGCCAGCAGCCGGGACAGGCCTTATGAAAAACTGTTTTTT
CDR3: CASSRDRPYEKLFF

J: TRBJ2-1
size: .
V: TRBV27
D: .
DNA: TGTGCCAGCAGTTTCGGGACGACTAACAATGGCCAGTTCTTC
CDR3: CASSFGTTNNGQFF

J: TRBJ2-7
size: .
V: TRBV7-2
D: TRBD1
DNA: TGTGCCAGCAGCCCCGGGACAGACTACGAGCAGTACTTC
CDR3: CASSPGTDYEQYF

J: TRBJ2-3
size: .
V: TRBV5-1
D: .
DNA: TGCGCCAGCGGCGCACTGGCCACAGGTACGCAGTATTTT
CDR3: CASGALATGTQYF

J: TRBJ2-3
size: many
V: TRBV20-1
D: .
DNA: TGCAGTGCTTCCGACAGGAGCACAGATACGCAGTATTTT
CDR3: CSASDRSTDTQYF

J: TRBJ1-4
size: many
V: TRBV4-1
D: .
DNA: TGCGCCAGCAGCCAAGACCACTTTCCAACTAATGAAAAACTGTTTTTT
CDR3: CASSQDHFPTNEKLFF

J: TRBJ1-3
size: many
V: TRBV7-8
D: TRBD1
DNA: TGTGCCAGCAGCTTAAGGGACAGTGGAAACACCATATATTTT
CDR3: CASSLRDSGNTIYF

J: TRBJ1-5
size: many
V: TRBV20-1
D: .
DNA: TGCAGTGCTAGAGATACCCTCCCGGTCGGGGACTATCAGCCCCAGCATTTT
CDR3: CSARDTLPVGDYQPQHF